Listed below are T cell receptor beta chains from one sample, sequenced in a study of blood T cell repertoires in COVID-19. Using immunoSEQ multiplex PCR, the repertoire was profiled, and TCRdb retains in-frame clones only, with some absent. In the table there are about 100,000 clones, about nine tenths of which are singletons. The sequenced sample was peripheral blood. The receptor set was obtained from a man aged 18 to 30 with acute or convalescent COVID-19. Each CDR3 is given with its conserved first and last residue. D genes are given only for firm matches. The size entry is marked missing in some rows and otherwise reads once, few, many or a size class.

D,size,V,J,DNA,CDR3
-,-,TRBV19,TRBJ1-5,TGTGCCAGTAGTATAGACAGGGGTCGCAATCAGCCCCAGCATTTT,CASSIDRGRNQPQHF
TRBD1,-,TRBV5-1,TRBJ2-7,TGCGCCAGCAGCGATATACAGGGGGCGGACGAGCAGTACTTC,CASSDIQGADEQYF
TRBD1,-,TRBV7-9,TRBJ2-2,TGTGCCAGCAGCTTAGCGGCAGGGGGCTTGACCGGGGAGCTGTTTTTT,CASSLAAGGLTGELFF
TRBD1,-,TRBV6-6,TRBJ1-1,TGTGCCAGCAGCCCCGGGACAGGGGCTTTCTTT,CASSPGTGAFF
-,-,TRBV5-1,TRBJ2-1,TGCGCCAGCAGCCCGGGACTCTCCTACAATGAGCAGTTCTTC,CASSPGLSYNEQFF
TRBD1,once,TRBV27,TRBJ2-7,TGTGCCAGCAGTTCGGGATCGACAGGGGGGTACGAGCAGTACTTC,CASSSGSTGGYEQYF
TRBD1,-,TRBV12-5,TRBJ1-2,TGTGCTAGTGGTTTGATCCCCGGGACAGCCTATGGCTACACCTTC,CASGLIPGTAYGYTF
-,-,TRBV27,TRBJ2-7,TGTGCCAGCAGCTCCGACAGGCCGACGTACTACGAGCAGTACTTC,CASSSDRPTYYEQYF
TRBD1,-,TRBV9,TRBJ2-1,TGTGCCAGCAGCATCTACCCCAGGACAGGGATCAACAATGAGCAGTTCTTC,CASSIYPRTGINNEQFF
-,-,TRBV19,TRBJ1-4,TGTGCCAGTAGCACCGCCGCCGGTGAAAAACTGTTTTTT,CASSTAAGEKLFF
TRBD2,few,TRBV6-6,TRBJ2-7,TGTGCCAGCAGCTTTAAGCCCCCCGCGGGACTAGCGGTTTCCTACGAGCAGTACTTC,CASSFKPPAGLAVSYEQYF